This T cell receptor (beta chain) was observed in a study of blood T cell repertoires in COVID-19. In the study overall: COVID-19 samples, acute and convalescent, were from the United States, Italy and Spain. T cells, B-cell-depleted T cells, or PBMCs supplied cDNA or gDNA.

Original processing methods: Amplification from reference gene primers served as the basis for estimated nucleated cell counts. Some clones are missing from TCRdb's copy, which holds only in-frame ones; the method was immunoSEQ multiplex PCR. V, J and clone size derive from that table, while D and trimming were established from the DNA sequence. This sample has tens of thousands of clones; roughly 84% occur once, and the top ten carry around 5.6%. The sequence was obtained from a woman aged 60-75 years with acute or convalescent COVID-19. Sequenced sample: peripheral blood.

The CDR3 DNA reads as TGTGCCAGTAGGGGGGACAGGGGCGTCAATCAGCCCCAGCATTTT. This encodes CASRGDRGVNQPQHF. The chain is built from TRBV19 and TRBJ1-5, with TRBD1 identical over 10 bases. Trimming at V came to 6 bases and at J to 3 bases, leaving 5 bases not matched to a gene. Germline values: CDR1 LNHDA, CDR2 SQIVND (reference sequence). The CDR3 totals 15 residues.